The 8 T cell receptor beta chains in this list originate from one sample, sequenced in a study of PD-1 blockade in classical Hodgkin lymphoma. Every one of the patients relapsed after autologous stem cell transplantation (brentuximab vedotin exposure was variable). The data were produced by immunoSEQ multiplex PCR, yet TCRdb's version contains in-frame clones alone and is incomplete. The sample carries about 14,000 clones, roughly 80% recorded once. The starting material was peripheral blood mononuclear cells (PBMCs), obtained at baseline. The receptor set was obtained from a human donor with classical Hodgkin lymphoma.

This chain links TRBV18 with TRBJ2-1, with 9 bases lining up with TRBD2. Germline assignment: CDR1 KGHSH and CDR2 LQKENI. The CDR3 loop spans 15 amino acids. V was pared by 2 bases and J by 7 bases, with 6 bases of the junction left unmatched. The CDR3, as DNA: TGTGCCAGCTCACCAGCTAGCGGGGAGTGGAATGAGCAGTTCTTC. It is translated as CASSPASGEWNEQFF. The variable domain in full, with the rest retrieved from reference TRBV18 and TRBJ2-1, is NAGVMQNPRHLVRRRGQEARLRCSPMKGHSHVYWYRQLPEEGLKFMVYLQKENIIDESGMPKERFSAEFPKEGPSILRIQQVVRGDSAAYFCASSPASGEWNEQFFGPGTRLTVL.

The rearrangement uses TRBV5-1 and TRBJ1-3; no definite D call. The V gene's germline CDR1 is SGHRS and CDR2 YFSETQ. CDR3 length: 13 residues. V dropped 5 bases and J dropped 2 bases, with 8 bases sitting between them. The chain's CDR3 is CASSDGTGNTIYF. For the CDR3, the DNA is TGCGCCAGCAGTGACGGAACTGGAAACACCATATATTTT.

CDR3 loop: CASSLAGGNSPLHF. The CDR3 DNA sequence: TGTGCCAGCAGCTTAGCGGGCGGCAATTCACCCCTCCACTTT. The J gene is TRBJ1-6, the V gene TRBV7-8; D remains ambiguous. CDR1 and CDR2 (germline): SGHVS, FQNEAQ. This CDR3 is built from 14 residues. V was shortened by 0 bases and J by 7 bases, with 7 bases between the two germline ends. Complete variable domain (other parts from reference TRBV7-8 and TRBJ1-6): GAGVSQSPRYKVAKRGQDVALRCDPISGHVSLFWYQQALGQGPEFLTYFQNEAQLDKSGLPSDRFFAERPEGSVSTLKIQRTQQEDSAVYLCASSLAGGNSPLHFGNGTRLTVT.

The rearrangement joins TRBV27 to TRBJ2-1; D not resolved. Germline CDR1 MNHEY, CDR2 SMNVEV (reference sequence). Trimming cost V 6 bases and J 8 bases, with 11 bases left between them. The CDR3 consists of 12 residues. The CDR3 bases are TGTGCCAGCAGGGGTTTTGGACATGAGCAGTTCTTC. This translates into CASRGFGHEQFF.

The V and J genes are TRBV7-2 and TRBJ2-5; possibly TRBD1 for D (6 bases). The CDR3 totals 15 residues. Germline lookup yields CDR1 SGHTA and CDR2 FQGNSA. V was pared by 5 bases and J by 5 bases, with 18 bases between. The CDR3 loop reads CASSVSVGAGETQYF. The CDR3 nucleotides read TGTGCCAGCAGCGTCAGTGTGGGGGCCGGGGAGACCCAGTACTTC.

This sequence joins TRBV28 and TRBJ1-6, with no clear D. The germline V gene encodes CDR1 MDHEN and CDR2 SYDVKM. There are 14 residues in the CDR3. V lost 3 bases and J 9 bases, leaving 12 bases between the germline ends. The CDR3 DNA reads as TGTGCCAGCAGTTTTAACAACCCGGGTTCACCCCTCCACTTT. Protein: CASSFNNPGSPLHF.

The CDR3, as DNA: TGTGCCAGCAACTCCCTCCTGGAAAGGGGGCCAGGGAGGGGCACTGAAGCTTTCTTT. This sequence encodes CASNSLLERGPGRGTEAFF. The genes are TRBV5-6 and TRBJ1-1, with 7 bases aligning to TRBD1. V was pared by 6 bases and J by 4 bases, with 24 bases of the junction left unmatched. The CDR3 extends over 19 amino acids. Germline V lookup: CDR1 SGHDT, CDR2 YYEEEE.

This clone was observed a few times. The chain links TRBV6-5 to TRBJ2-5; TRBD1 matches 7 bases. Germline V gene lookup returns CDR1 MNHEY and CDR2 SVGAGI. V shed 4 bases, J shed 3 bases, and the junction held 5 bases outside the gene matches. This CDR3 comprises 14 residues. CDR3 amino acids: CASSFRDRKETQYF. The CDR3 region has the DNA TGTGCCAGCAGTTTCCGGGACAGAAAAGAGACCCAGTACTTC.